This record covers a single TCR beta chain. The target antigen is unknown. The CDR3 contains 14 residues. CDR1 and CDR2 from the germline V gene are LGHNA and YNFKEQ. Between the trimmed V and J ends, which lost 1 base and 7 bases, there was a span of 11 bases. The record originates from a study of cytomegalovirus exposure and HLA in healthy donors. About the study: The 120 validation repertoires, a later analysis reported, used the same platform as the approximately 670 first-cohort repertoires.

Sequenced by immunoSEQ multiplex PCR; TCRdb stores in-frame clones only, minus some. The table records 100,000 to 150,000 clones, about 83% of them present only once. Study observations and caveats: Reports described diagnosis of cytomegalovirus status by the classifier as highly specific and sensitive. The study designated roughly 160 TCR beta chains cytomegalovirus-associated.

Separation from the approximately 670-subject first cohort characterized the approximately 130-subject validation cohort, to which the donors belonged. The chain carries TRBV4-2 and TRBJ1-5, with D unresolved. Sequencing input: PBMCs. This TCR was recovered from a woman under 40 in good health and CMV-seronegative. The CDR3 DNA is TGTGCCAGCAGCCAAGGCGAGGGTCGGCAGCCCCAGCATTTT. Protein: CASSQGEGRQPQHF.